This TCR beta chain stems from a study of cytomegalovirus exposure and HLA in healthy donors (dated by TCRdb to 2016 to 2017). Context from the whole study: In an earlier analysis of around 540 of the donors, 276 Gb of sequence data and approximately 120 million unique TCR beta sequences from about 179 million T cells were reported. An early release that covered roughly 600 HLA-typed donors contained around 300 gigabases of sequencing data and approximately 85 million unique TCR sequences. Of the roughly 390 genotyped donors, over 80% were placed in the genetic ancestry cluster associated with self-reported Caucasian donors. The study was designed to test whether signatures of past pathogen exposure could be identified by cataloging public T cell receptors. The study profiled the T cell repertoires of approximately 700 subjects by immunosequencing and related them to cytomegalovirus serostatus. Besides the first cohort of approximately 670 subjects, a separate validation cohort made up of around 120 different subjects was used. High-throughput TCR immunosequencing, statistical association of individual TCRs with disease status, and machine learning were combined to predict cytomegalovirus infection status. A later analysis re-analyzed previously published TCR beta repertoires from hundreds of donors and added high-resolution HLA genotyping to study TCR occurrence patterns. In the later analysis, no new phenotypic data were used to find candidate immune exposures; instead, reliance was placed on TCR beta sequences and their occurrence across donors. An earlier analysis of some 500 of the donors used high-throughput TCR beta sequencing to judge whether each TCR beta V gene segment behaved as functional or pseudogenic. Donor age, sex, ethnicity and CMV serostatus were compiled together with the repertoire data. Genome-wide SNP genotypes for about 65% of the roughly 700 donors were used in a later genetic analysis, which treated that subset as a discovery cohort. All discovery cohort repertoires had been generated on a single sequencing platform. HLA typing covered class I and class II loci at four-digit resolution. The number of donors typed differed by locus, with roughly 620-630 for A, B, C, DRB1 and DQB1, 522 for DQA1, about 610 for DPA1, and around 450 for DPB1. Four to six DR-DQ haplotypes were handled as single units for association and clustering, since linkage in the cohort was strong. Among roughly 400 genotyped donors of the cohort, an average of around 250,000 unique TCR beta nucleotide sequences was sequenced per donor, of which about 18% were non-productive. Study-wide findings and limitations: The sequencing pipeline was judged likely to have produced a cluster of highly shared sequence variants as a technical artifact. When HLA alleles, especially DR and DQ, strongly co-occurred, TCR associations were difficult to assign to individual alleles. Most TCR sequences were observed very rarely across donors, whereas some public TCRs were present in many individuals. A later analysis found that TCR association rates varied across HLA loci, with DRB1 alleles showing the most associated TCRs and HLA-C alleles the fewest. Because the 87-base-pair reads could not distinguish some IMGT-functional V segments, including TRBV6-2 and TRBV6-3, those segments were excluded. Correlated functional status among segregating V segments might reflect linkage disequilibrium, but an unknown experimental factor could not be ruled out. Only TCR beta chains were sequenced in this cohort, and the absence of alpha or paired-chain data limited detectable features. Compared with equally common non-associated chains, HLA-associated TCR beta chains in a later analysis were more clonally expanded and had lower generation probabilities. Immune exposure information for the cohort was limited to CMV serostatus. Approximately 18 rarely observed V segments, including chromosome 9 orphons, were excluded from the earlier analysis of a few hundred of the donors because counts were too low. The classifier was reported to diagnose cytomegalovirus status with high specificity and sensitivity in both the original cohort and the validation cohort. According to the authors, the approach could potentially be generalized to other disease states and immunological phenotypes. Three of the identified cytomegalovirus-associated TCR beta chains were confirmed in vitro to be specific for cytomegalovirus antigens. According to a later analysis, most CMV-associated TCR beta chains appeared to be HLA-restricted, and the HLA associations seemed to be driven largely by CMV exposure. In an earlier analysis of 587 of the donors, most TCR beta V segments appeared in productive rearrangements about 87% or about 30% of the time, broadly matching IMGT annotations. In the study, some 180 TCR beta chains were listed as associated with cytomegalovirus. According to a later genetic analysis, donors in an Asian-associated ancestry cluster had fewer N-insertions in productive TCRs than the approximately 650-donor mean. The presence/absence analyses assumed that sequencing depth was roughly uniform across donors, and that assumption may not be true. In a later genetic analysis, a missense DCLRE1C variant was associated with V-gene and J-gene trimming of TCR beta chains, and the association was replicated in an independent cohort. A further reported finding was that TCR beta sequences accurately predicted the HLA-A and HLA-B alleles for most subjects in the first cohort. Several of the top co-occurrence clusters appeared to be linked to parvovirus B19, influenza, CMV and Epstein-Barr virus, according to a later analysis. Specific HLA alleles were associated with 15,000 to 20,000 TCR beta sequences at a false discovery rate of 0.05 in a later analysis. Because some donors lacked HLA typing at each locus, the association tests relied only on the typed subset.

To prepare the library, the immunoSEQ multiplex PCR assay was applied. The multiplex PCR relied on a mix of 60 forward primers for TCR Vbeta segments and 13 reverse primers for TCR Jbeta segments. The CDR3 region of rearranged TCR beta genes was amplified from genomic DNA by a multiplex PCR assay. The Illumina HiSeq System was used to sequence the amplified TCR beta libraries as 87-base-pair reads. The study's processing was this. A later analysis tallied tens of millions of unique TCR beta chains across the 666 repertoires, and about 10 million of those chains were shared by two or more donors. Raw reads were error-corrected and collapsed into unique sequences with a nearest-neighbor algorithm that merged closely related sequences to remove PCR and sequencing errors. To assign V, D and J gene segments, CDR3 sequences were aligned to IMGT reference sequences. For a sequence to be retained, a match of at least six nucleotides to both a V gene segment and a J gene segment was required. A rearrangement was called productive if the CDR3 had no stop codons and remained in frame with V and J, and every other rearrangement was called non-productive. Following IMGT convention, CDR3 was defined as the stretch from the second conserved V-encoded cysteine to the conserved J-encoded phenylalanine. In an earlier analysis of approximately 500 of the donors, sequences lacking an unambiguous match to a single V gene segment were excluded. An earlier analysis of 587 of the donors classified V segments as functional when productive rearrangements were above 56.7% and as segregating when the standard deviation between donors was above 5%. A statistical classification framework was developed to diagnose cytomegalovirus status using the catalog of TCR beta chain sequences. V and J gene assignment, in a later analysis, came from comparing TCR nucleotide sequences with IMGT/GENE-DB human TR gene sequences. The TCRdist pipeline was used in a later analysis to assign CDR3 sequences and most-parsimonious VDJ recombination scenarios. A later analysis defined each TCR beta chain by its CDR3 amino acid sequence plus V-gene family, and excluded reads lacking a unique V-gene family. A later analysis removed 592 highly shared, low-generation-probability nucleotide sequences to deal with suspected cross-contamination and a sequencing artifact. For each public chain, a later analysis derived a clonal expansion index from normalized ranks of inferred template counts within each repertoire. A later analysis computed generation probabilities with a VDJ recombination model fitted to out-of-frame rearrangements, and checked the results against IGoR. Hypergeometric tests were used in a later analysis to score TCR-TCR, TCR-HLA and TCR-CMV co-occurrence, with a repertoire-size bias correction applied to the TCR pairs. A later analysis estimated false discovery rates by permuting HLA or CMV assignments 20 times. In a later analysis, co-occurring TCRs were grouped using DBSCAN, and TCRdist sequence similarity was added for clustering within HLA-allele-positive subsets. Repertoires with fewer than 30,000 or more than 120,000 public chains, plus five repertoires with anomalous nucleotide sharing, were excluded from co-occurrence clustering. TCRdb took this table from immuneACCESS and kept in-frame rearrangements with V and J called. Such tables lack part of the clones; where checked against another copy, unresolved V genes explain under half of the gap, and the rest is unexplained. D and trimming come from the DNA, and the V and J calls and clone size come from that table. The sample has about 120,000 clones on record, approximately 79% of them singletons. In total, the top ten clones hold 3.5% to 4.5% of the sample.

In total, about 650 healthy bone marrow donors made up the cohort. At the time of sampling, all cohort members were nominally healthy, though unrecorded immune exposures were likely present. The donor tested CMV seronegative and was one of the 352 seronegative cohort members. Each donor provided a peripheral blood sample, and peripheral blood mononuclear cells were used for TCR beta sequencing. The Qiagen DNeasy Blood Extraction Kit was used to extract genomic DNA from the blood cell samples. As concerns this clone: Its cognate antigen has yet to be identified. At one end the junction does not follow the germline gene, possibly because of a read error.

CDR1 SGHRS and CDR2 YFSETQ were looked up in the germline V gene. From the cysteine through the phenylalanine, the CDR3 covers 11 amino acids. Of the read, only the CDR3 DNA is kept; its 33 bases are in frame from base 1. This clonotype was obtained from a man aged 30 to 45 in good health and CMV-seronegative. The sequence is built from TRBV5-1 and TRBJ2-4, with 9 junctional bases fitting TRBD1. Input material: PBMCs. The CDR3 sequence is CASSWGDRVHF. The sequence in DNA is TGCGCCAGCAGCTGGGGGGACAGGGTACACTTC.